The text below deals with one T cell receptor beta chain. Its antigen remains undetermined. Base qualities are not provided; no much larger clone lies one nucleotide away. These data originate in a study of cytomegalovirus exposure and HLA in healthy donors (dated by TCRdb to the late 2010s). A note on the overall study: In an earlier analysis of under 750 of the donors, around 300 Gb of sequence data and approximately 100 million unique TCR beta sequences from roughly 180 million T cells were reported. The genetic ancestry cluster associated with self-reported Caucasian donors included about 81% of the approximately 430 genotyped donors. HLA typing included class I and class II loci at four-digit resolution. All discovery cohort repertoires had been generated using a single sequencing platform. An earlier analysis of approximately 580 of the donors used high-throughput TCR beta sequencing to judge whether each TCR beta V gene segment behaved as functional or pseudogenic. Along with the approximately 700-subject first cohort, a separate validation cohort of around 120 different subjects was used. The study aimed to test whether cataloging public T cell receptors could reveal signatures of past pathogen exposure. Donor age, sex, ethnicity and CMV serostatus were compiled alongside the repertoire data. In a later genetic analysis, genome-wide SNP genotypes for 398 of the 666 donors were used, and that subset was treated as a discovery cohort. About 280 gigabases of sequencing data and around 90 million unique TCR sequences made up an early release that covered over 550 HLA-typed donors. Rather than drawing on any new phenotypic data, the later analysis identified candidate immune exposures from TCR beta sequences and the way those sequences occurred across donors. High-throughput TCR immunosequencing, statistical association of individual TCRs with disease status, and machine learning were combined to predict cytomegalovirus infection status. Typing coverage differed by locus: A, B, C, DRB1 and DQB1 were typed in roughly 620-640 donors, DQA1 in 522, DPA1 in approximately 610, and DPB1 in approximately 450. Four or five DR-DQ haplotypes were handled as single units for association and clustering because linkage in the cohort was strong. The study used immunosequencing to profile the T cell repertoires of 666 subjects and linked those repertoires to cytomegalovirus serostatus. To study patterns of TCR occurrence, a later analysis re-analyzed previously published TCR beta repertoires from more than 550 donors and added high-resolution HLA genotyping. Among 300 to 500 genotyped donors of the cohort, an average of approximately 220,000 unique TCR beta nucleotide sequences was sequenced per donor, of which roughly 18% were non-productive. The investigation overall reported the following: In a later genetic analysis, fewer N-insertions in productive TCRs were reported among donors in an Asian-associated ancestry cluster than the approximately 710-donor mean. Some IMGT-functional V segments, including TRBV6-2 and TRBV6-3, could not be told apart with the 87-base-pair reads, so those segments were excluded. The sequencing pipeline was judged likely to have produced a cluster of highly shared sequence variants as a technical artifact. Sequencing depth was assumed to be roughly uniform across donors in the presence/absence analyses, though that assumption may not hold. Most TCR sequences were seen in very few donors, while some public TCRs were found in many individuals. Specific HLA alleles were associated with 15,000 to 20,000 TCR beta sequences at a false discovery rate of 0.05 in a later analysis. In a later genetic analysis, a missense DCLRE1C variant was associated with V-gene and J-gene trimming of TCR beta chains, and the association was replicated in an independent cohort. The authors suggested that the approach could potentially be extended to other disease states and immunological phenotypes. In both the original and validation cohorts, the classifier was reported to diagnose cytomegalovirus status with high specificity and sensitivity. Over 15 rarely observed V segments, including chromosome 9 orphons, were excluded from the earlier analysis of some 590 of the donors because counts were too low. Linkage disequilibrium might explain the correlated functional status among segregating V segments, but an unknown experimental factor could not be ruled out. A later analysis found that HLA-associated TCR beta chains were more clonally expanded and had lower generation probabilities than equally common non-associated chains. In vitro tests confirmed that a few of the cytomegalovirus-associated TCR beta chains recognize cytomegalovirus antigens. A further reported finding was that TCR beta sequences accurately predicted the HLA-A and HLA-B alleles for most subjects in the first cohort. A later analysis found that most CMV-associated TCR beta chains appeared HLA-restricted, with HLA associations seemingly driven largely by CMV exposure. Broadly in line with IMGT annotations, most TCR beta V segments showed up in productive rearrangements about 87% or about 30% of the time in an earlier analysis of several hundred of the donors. Because HLA typing was missing for some donors at each locus, association tests included only the typed subset. In a later analysis, the rate of TCR association differed among HLA loci, with DRB1 alleles having the most associated TCRs and HLA-C alleles having the fewest. Several of the top co-occurrence clusters appeared to be linked to parvovirus B19, influenza, CMV and Epstein-Barr virus, according to a later analysis. Immune exposure information for the cohort was limited to CMV serostatus. A total of 150 or so TCR beta chains were listed by the study as associated with cytomegalovirus. Assigning TCR associations to individual alleles was difficult when HLA alleles, especially DR and DQ, strongly co-occurred. Only TCR beta chains were sequenced in this cohort, and the absence of alpha or paired-chain data limited detectable features.

The CDR3 sequence holds 19 residues, the cysteine and phenylalanine included. The read is trimmed to its CDR3 DNA, 57 bases read in frame from base 1. V and J are trimmed by 2 bases and 5 bases, and the gene matches miss 14 bases of the junction. The germline V gene provides CDR1 MDHEN and CDR2 SYDVKM. Receptors were amplified or captured by the immunoSEQ multiplex PCR assay. A mixture of 60 forward primers for TCR Vbeta segments and 13 reverse primers for TCR Jbeta segments was used in the multiplex PCR. The CDR3 region of rearranged TCR beta genes was amplified from genomic DNA with a multiplex PCR assay. The amplified TCR beta libraries were sequenced on the Illumina HiSeq System as 87-base-pair reads. Under the source paper's analysis protocol: A later analysis counted 65 million to 90 million unique TCR beta chains across the 550 to 700 repertoires, and around 12 million of these chains were shared by at least two donors. Raw reads were error-corrected and collapsed into unique sequences by a nearest-neighbor algorithm in which closely related sequences were merged to remove PCR and sequencing errors. CDR3 sequences were aligned to IMGT reference sequences to assign V, D and J gene segments. For a sequence to be retained, a match of at least six nucleotides to both a V gene segment and a J gene segment was required. A rearrangement counted as productive if the CDR3 had no stop codons and remained in frame with V and J, and every other rearrangement counted as non-productive. Following IMGT convention, CDR3 was defined as the stretch from the second conserved V-encoded cysteine up to the conserved J-encoded phenylalanine. The earlier analysis of about 610 of the donors excluded any sequence lacking an unambiguous match to a single V gene segment. In an earlier analysis of approximately 590 of the donors, a V segment was called functional when productive rearrangements were above 56.7%, and segregating when the standard deviation between donors exceeded 5%. A statistical classification framework was built for diagnosing cytomegalovirus status from the catalog of TCR beta chain sequences. V and J gene assignment, in a later analysis, came from comparing TCR nucleotide sequences with IMGT/GENE-DB human TR gene sequences. The TCRdist pipeline was used in a later analysis to assign CDR3 sequences and most-parsimonious VDJ recombination scenarios. In a later analysis, every TCR beta chain was defined by the combination of its CDR3 amino acid sequence and its V-gene family, and reads without a unique V-gene family were dropped. In a later analysis, approximately 640 highly shared, low-generation-probability nucleotide sequences were removed to address suspected cross-contamination and a sequencing artifact. A later analysis calculated a clonal expansion index for each public chain from normalized within-repertoire ranks of inferred template counts. A later analysis computed generation probabilities with a VDJ recombination model fitted to out-of-frame rearrangements, and checked the results against IGoR. In a later analysis, hypergeometric tests were used to score TCR-TCR, TCR-HLA and TCR-CMV co-occurrence, with a repertoire-size bias correction applied to TCR pairs. To estimate false discovery rates, a later analysis permuted the HLA or CMV assignments 20 times. In a later analysis, co-occurring TCRs were grouped with DBSCAN, and TCRdist sequence similarity was added when clustering was performed within HLA-allele-positive subsets. For co-occurrence clustering, repertoires with fewer than 30,000 or more than 120,000 public chains were excluded, along with a handful of repertoires with anomalous nucleotide sharing. What TCRdb holds here is the immuneACCESS table cut down to in-frame rearrangements. Part of the clones is not present; checked against another copy, under half of the missing clones reflect an unresolved V gene, and the others are unexplained. That table is the source of V, J and clone size, and D and trimming were worked out from the DNA. Present in this sample are some 150,000 clones, 55% to 80% of which were seen just once. The ten biggest clones cover 6% to 8.5% of the sample.

The cohort consisted of fewer than 700 healthy bone marrow donors. At the time of sampling, all cohort members were nominally healthy, though unrecorded immune exposures were likely present. The donor tested CMV seropositive, placing the donor among the 290 or so seropositive members of the cohort. Each donor provided a peripheral blood sample, and peripheral blood mononuclear cells were used for TCR beta sequencing. Genomic DNA was extracted from the blood cell samples with the Qiagen DNeasy Blood Extraction Kit. The rearranged chain carries TRBV28 and TRBJ2-2; TRBD1 lines up with 10 middle nucleotides. This TCR was recovered from a woman in her sixties in good health and CMV-seropositive. Material: PBMCs. In nucleotides, the sequence is TGTGCCAGCAGTTTAGGGTCGAGGGGACAGGGGTTCGGAACCGGGGAGCTGTTTTTT. This sequence encodes CASSLGSRGQGFGTGELFF.